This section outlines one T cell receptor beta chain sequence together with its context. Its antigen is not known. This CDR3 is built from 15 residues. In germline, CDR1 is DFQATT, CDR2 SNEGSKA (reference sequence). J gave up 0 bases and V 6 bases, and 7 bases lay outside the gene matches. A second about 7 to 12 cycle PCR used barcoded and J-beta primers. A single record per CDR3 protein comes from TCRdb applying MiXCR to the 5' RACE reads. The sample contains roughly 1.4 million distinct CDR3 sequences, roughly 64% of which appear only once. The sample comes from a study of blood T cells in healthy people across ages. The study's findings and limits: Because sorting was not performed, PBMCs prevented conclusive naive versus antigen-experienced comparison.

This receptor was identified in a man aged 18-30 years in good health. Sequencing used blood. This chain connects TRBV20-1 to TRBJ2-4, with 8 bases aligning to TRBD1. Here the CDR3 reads CSAFGTGLAKNIQYF. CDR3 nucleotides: TGCAGTGCCTTCGGGACAGGACTAGCCAAAAACATTCAGTACTTC.